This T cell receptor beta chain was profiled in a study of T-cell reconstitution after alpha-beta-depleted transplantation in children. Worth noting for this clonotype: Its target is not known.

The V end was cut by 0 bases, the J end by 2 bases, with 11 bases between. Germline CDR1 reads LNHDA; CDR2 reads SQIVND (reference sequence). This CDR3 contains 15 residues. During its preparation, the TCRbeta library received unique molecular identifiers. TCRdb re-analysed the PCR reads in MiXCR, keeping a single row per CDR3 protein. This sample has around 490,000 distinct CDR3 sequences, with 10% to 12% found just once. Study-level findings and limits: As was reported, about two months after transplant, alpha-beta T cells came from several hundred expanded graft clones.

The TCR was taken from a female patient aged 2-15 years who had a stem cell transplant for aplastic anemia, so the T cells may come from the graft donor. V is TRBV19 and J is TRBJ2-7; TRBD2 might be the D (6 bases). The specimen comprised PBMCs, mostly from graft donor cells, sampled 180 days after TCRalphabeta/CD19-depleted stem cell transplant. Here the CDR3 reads CASSIDSSATYEQYF. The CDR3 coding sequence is TGTGCCAGTAGTATAGATTCTAGCGCGACCTACGAGCAGTACTTC.